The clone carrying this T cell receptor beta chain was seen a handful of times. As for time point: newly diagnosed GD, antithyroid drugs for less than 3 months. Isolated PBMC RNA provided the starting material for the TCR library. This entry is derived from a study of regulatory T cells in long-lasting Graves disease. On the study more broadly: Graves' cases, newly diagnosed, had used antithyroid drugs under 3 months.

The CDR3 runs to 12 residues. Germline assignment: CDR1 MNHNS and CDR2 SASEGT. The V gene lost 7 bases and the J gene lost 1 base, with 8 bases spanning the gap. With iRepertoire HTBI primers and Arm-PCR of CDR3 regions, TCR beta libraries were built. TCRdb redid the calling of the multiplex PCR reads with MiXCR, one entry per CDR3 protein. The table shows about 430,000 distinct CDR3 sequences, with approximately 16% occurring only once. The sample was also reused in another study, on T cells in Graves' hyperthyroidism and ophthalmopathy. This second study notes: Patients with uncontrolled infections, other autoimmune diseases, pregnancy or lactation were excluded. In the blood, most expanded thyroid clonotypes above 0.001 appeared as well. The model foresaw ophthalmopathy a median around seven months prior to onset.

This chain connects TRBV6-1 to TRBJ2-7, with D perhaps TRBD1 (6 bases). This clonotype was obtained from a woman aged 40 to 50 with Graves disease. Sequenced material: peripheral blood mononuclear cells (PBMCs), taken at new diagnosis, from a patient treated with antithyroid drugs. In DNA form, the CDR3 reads TGTGCCAGCACAGGGGCATCCTACGAGCAGTACTTC. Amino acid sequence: CASTGASYEQYF.